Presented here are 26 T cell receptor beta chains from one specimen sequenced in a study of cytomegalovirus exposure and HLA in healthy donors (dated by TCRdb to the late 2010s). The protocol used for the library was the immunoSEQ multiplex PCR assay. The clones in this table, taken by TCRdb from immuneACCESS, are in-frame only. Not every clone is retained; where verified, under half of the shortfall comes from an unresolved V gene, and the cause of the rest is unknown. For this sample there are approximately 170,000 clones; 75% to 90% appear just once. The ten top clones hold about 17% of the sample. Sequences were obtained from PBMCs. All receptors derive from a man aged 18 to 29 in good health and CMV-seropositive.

The CDR3 DNA follows: TGTGCCTGGAGTGTTCGGGTCGATGAGCAGTTCTTC. Translated: CAWSVRVDEQFF. The chain uses TRBV30 and TRBJ2-1, with D unresolved. Germline V CDR1 and CDR2: GTSNPN, SVGIG (reference sequence). There are 12 residues in the CDR3. V lost 0 bases and J 8 bases, leaving 8 bases between the germline ends. The whole variable domain, filled in from reference TRBV30 and TRBJ2-1, reads SQTIHQWPATLVQPVGSPLSLECTVEGTSNPNLYWYRQAAGRGLQLLFYSVGIGQISSEVPQNLSASRPQDRQFILSSKKLLLSDSGFYLCAWSVRVDEQFFGPGTRLTVL.

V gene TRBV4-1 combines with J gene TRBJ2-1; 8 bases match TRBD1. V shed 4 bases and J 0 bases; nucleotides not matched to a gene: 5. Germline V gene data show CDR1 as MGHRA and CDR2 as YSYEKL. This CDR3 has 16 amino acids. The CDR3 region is CASSPGQVSSYNEQFF. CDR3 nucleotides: TGCGCCAGCAGCCCGGGACAGGTTTCCTCCTACAATGAGCAGTTCTTC.

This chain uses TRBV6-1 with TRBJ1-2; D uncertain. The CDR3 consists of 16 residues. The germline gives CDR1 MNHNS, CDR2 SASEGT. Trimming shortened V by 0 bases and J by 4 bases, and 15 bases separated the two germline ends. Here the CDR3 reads CASSEALRKASYGYTF. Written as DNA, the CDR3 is TGTGCCAGCAGTGAAGCGCTCAGGAAGGCTTCCTATGGCTACACCTTC.

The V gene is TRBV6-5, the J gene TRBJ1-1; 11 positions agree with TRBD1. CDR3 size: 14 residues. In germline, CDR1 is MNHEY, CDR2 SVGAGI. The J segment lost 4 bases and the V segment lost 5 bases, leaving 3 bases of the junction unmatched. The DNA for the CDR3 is TGTGCCAGCAGTGGACAGGGGGCCGGCACTGAAGCTTTCTTT. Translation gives CASSGQGAGTEAFF.

The chain's CDR3 is CASSYGHGPSYEQYF. In nucleotides, the CDR3 is TGCGCCAGCAGCTATGGACATGGGCCTTCCTACGAGCAGTACTTC. This rearrangement joins TRBV5-1 to TRBJ2-7, with D possibly TRBD1 on 5 matching bases. This CDR3 is built from 15 residues. Germline V gene lookup returns CDR1 SGHRS and CDR2 YFSETQ. Trimming cost V 3 bases and J 1 base, with 14 bases left between them. Looking up the rest from reference TRBV5-1 and TRBJ2-7 gives the full variable domain: KAGVTQTPRYLIKTRGQQVTLSCSPISGHRSVSWYQQTPGQGLQFLFEYFSETQRNKGNFPGRFSGRQFSNSRSEMNVSTLELGDSALYLCASSYGHGPSYEQYFGPGTRLTVT.

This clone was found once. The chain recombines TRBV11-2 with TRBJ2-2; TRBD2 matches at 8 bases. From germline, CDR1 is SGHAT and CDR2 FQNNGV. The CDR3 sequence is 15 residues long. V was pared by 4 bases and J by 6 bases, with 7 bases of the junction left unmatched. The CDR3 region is CASSSGLAGPGELFF. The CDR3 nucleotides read TGTGCCAGCAGCTCCGGACTAGCTGGTCCCGGGGAGCTGTTTTTT.

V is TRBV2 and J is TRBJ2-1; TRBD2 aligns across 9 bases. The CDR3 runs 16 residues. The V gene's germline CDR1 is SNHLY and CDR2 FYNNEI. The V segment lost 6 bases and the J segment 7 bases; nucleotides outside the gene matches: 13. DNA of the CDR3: TGTGCCAGCAGCGGCTGGGGGCGGGGGGGCAATAATGAGCAGTTCTTC. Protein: CASSGWGRGGNNEQFF. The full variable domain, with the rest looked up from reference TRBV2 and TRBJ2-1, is EPEVTQTPSHQVTQMGQEVILRCVPISNHLYFYWYRQILGQKVEFLVSFYNNEISEKSEIFDDQFSVERPDGSNFTLKIRSTKLEDSAMYFCASSGWGRGGNNEQFFGPGTRLTVL.

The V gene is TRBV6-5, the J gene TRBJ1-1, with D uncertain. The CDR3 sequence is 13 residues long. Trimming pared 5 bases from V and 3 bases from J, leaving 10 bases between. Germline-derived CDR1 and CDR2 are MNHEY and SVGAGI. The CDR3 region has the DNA TGTGCCAGCAGTCGCAGCGGGGACACTGAAGCTTTCTTT. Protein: CASSRSGDTEAFF.

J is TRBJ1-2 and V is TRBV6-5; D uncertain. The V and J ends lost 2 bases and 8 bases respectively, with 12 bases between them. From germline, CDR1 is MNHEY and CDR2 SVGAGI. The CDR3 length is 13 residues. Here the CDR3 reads CASSYVAGKGYTF. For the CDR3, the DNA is TGTGCCAGCAGTTACGTAGCGGGGAAAGGCTACACCTTC.

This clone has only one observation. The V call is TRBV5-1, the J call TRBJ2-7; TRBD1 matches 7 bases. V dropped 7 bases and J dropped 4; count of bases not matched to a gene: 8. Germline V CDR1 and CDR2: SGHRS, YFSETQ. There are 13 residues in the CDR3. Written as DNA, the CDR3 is TGCGCCAGCGCTGAGGGGGCGCGGTACGAGCAGTACTTC. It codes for CASAEGARYEQYF.

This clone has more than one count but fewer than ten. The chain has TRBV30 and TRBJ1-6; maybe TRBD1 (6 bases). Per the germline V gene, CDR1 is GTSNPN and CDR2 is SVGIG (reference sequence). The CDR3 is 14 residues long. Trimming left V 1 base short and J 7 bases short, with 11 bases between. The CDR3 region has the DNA TGTGCCTGGAGTGCTTCAGGGGTAAATTCACCCCTCCACTTT. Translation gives CAWSASGVNSPLHF.

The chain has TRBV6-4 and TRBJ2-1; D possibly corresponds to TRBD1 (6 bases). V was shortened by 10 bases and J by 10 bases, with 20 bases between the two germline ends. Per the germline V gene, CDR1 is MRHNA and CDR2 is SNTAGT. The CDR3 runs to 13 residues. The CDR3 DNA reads TGTGCCACCTCCCCTCTGGGGGCTGGGGAGCAGTTCTTC. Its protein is CATSPLGAGEQFF.

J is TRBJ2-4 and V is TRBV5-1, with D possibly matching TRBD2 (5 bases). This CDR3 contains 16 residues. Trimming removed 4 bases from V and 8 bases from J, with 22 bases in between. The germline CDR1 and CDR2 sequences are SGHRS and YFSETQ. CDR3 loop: CASSVGSGMPGDIQYF. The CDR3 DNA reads TGCGCCAGCAGCGTAGGGTCGGGCATGCCCGGGGACATTCAGTACTTC.

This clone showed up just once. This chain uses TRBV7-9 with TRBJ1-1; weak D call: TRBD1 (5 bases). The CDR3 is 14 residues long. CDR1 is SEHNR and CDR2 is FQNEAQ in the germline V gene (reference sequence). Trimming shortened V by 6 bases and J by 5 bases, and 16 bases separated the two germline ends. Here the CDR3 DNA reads TGTGCCAGCAGAGAAGGGCAGGGCTGGACTGAAGCTTTCTTT. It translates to CASREGQGWTEAFF.

CDR3 nucleotides: TGTGCCAGCAGGGGGAGGGGTGGGGAGACCCAGTACTTC. Its translation is CASRGRGGETQYF. This chain joins TRBV6-1 and TRBJ2-5; 7 nucleotides agree with TRBD2. The V gene's germline CDR1 is MNHNS and CDR2 SASEGT. Germline trimming cut 6 bases from V and 5 bases from J; bases unmatched to any gene: 6. CDR3 length equals 13 residues.

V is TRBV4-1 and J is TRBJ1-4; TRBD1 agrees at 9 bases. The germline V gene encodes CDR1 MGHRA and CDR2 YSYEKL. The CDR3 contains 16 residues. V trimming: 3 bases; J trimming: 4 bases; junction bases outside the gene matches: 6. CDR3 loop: CASSQRSGQGNEKLFF. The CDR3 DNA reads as TGCGCCAGCAGCCAGAGGTCGGGACAGGGTAATGAAAAACTGTTTTTT.

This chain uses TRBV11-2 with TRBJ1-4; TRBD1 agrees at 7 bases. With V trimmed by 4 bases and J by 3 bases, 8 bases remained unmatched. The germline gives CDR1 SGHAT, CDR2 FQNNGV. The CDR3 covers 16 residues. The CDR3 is CASSSLHRGANEKLFF. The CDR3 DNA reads TGTGCCAGCAGCTCCCTACACAGGGGCGCTAATGAAAAACTGTTTTTT.

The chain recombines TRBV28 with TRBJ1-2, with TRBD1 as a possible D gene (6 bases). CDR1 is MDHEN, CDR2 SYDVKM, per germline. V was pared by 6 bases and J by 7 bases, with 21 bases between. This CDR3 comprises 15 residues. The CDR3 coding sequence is TGTGCCAGCAGCCCGATGGACAGCAACCTAGTTGGCTACACCTTC. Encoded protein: CASSPMDSNLVGYTF.

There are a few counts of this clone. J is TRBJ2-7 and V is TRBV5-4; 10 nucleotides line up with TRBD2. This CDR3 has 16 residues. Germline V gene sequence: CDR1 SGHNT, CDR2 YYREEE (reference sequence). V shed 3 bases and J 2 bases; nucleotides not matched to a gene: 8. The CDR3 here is CASSSILAGATYEQYF. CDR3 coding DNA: TGTGCCAGCAGCTCCATCCTAGCGGGGGCAACCTACGAGCAGTACTTC.

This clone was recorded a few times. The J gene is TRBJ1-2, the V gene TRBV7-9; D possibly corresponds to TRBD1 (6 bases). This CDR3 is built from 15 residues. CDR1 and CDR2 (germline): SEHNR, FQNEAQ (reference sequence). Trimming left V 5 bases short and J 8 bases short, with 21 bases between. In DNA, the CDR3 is TGTGCCAGCAGCCCTCGGGAGGGGGTCCTCGGGGGCTACACCTTC. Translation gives CASSPREGVLGGYTF.

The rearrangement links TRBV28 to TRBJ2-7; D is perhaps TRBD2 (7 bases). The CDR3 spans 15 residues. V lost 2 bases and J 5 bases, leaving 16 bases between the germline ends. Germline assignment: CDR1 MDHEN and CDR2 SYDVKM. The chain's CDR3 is CASSLGGGGRDEQYF. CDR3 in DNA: TGTGCCAGCAGTTTAGGGGGCGGGGGACGCGACGAGCAGTACTTC.

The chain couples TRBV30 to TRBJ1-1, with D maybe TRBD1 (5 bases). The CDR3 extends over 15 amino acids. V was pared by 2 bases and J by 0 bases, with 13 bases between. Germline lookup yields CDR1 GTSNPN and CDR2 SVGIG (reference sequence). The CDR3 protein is CAWSTWGGMNTEAFF. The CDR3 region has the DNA TGTGCCTGGAGTACTTGGGGCGGCATGAACACTGAAGCTTTCTTT.

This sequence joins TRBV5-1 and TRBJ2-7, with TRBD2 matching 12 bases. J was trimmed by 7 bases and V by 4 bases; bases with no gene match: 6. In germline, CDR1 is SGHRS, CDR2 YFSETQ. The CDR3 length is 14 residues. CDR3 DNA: TGCGCCAGCAGCAGACTAGCGGGAGAAGGAGAGCAGTACTTC. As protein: CASSRLAGEGEQYF. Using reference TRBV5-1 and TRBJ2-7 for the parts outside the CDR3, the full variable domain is KAGVTQTPRYLIKTRGQQVTLSCSPISGHRSVSWYQQTPGQGLQFLFEYFSETQRNKGNFPGRFSGRQFSNSRSEMNVSTLELGDSALYLCASSRLAGEGEQYFGPGTRLTVT.

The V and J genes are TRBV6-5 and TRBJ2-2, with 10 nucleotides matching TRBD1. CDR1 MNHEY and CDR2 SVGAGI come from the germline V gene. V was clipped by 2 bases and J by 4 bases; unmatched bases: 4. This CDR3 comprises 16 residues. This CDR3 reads CASSYRDRGGTGELFF. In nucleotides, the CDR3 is TGTGCCAGCAGTTACCGGGACAGGGGAGGCACCGGGGAGCTGTTTTTT.

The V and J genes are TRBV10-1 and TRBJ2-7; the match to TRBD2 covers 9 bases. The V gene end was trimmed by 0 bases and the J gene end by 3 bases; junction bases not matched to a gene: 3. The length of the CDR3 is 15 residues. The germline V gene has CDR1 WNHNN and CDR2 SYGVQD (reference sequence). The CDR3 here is CASSESKRGVYEQYF. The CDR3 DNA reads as TGCGCCAGCAGTGAGTCAAAGCGGGGGGTCTACGAGCAGTACTTC.

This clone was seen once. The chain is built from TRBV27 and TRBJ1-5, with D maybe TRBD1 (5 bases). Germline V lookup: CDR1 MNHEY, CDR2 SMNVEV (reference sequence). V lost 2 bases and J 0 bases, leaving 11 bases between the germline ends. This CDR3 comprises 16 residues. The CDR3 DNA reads TGTGCCAGCAGTTTAGCTGGAGGGGATAGCAATCAGCCCCAGCATTTT. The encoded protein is CASSLAGGDSNQPQHF.